This T cell receptor (beta chain) is drawn from a study of T cell repertoires in cytomegalovirus infection. This clonotype was counted many times. An end of the junction differs from the germline gene, which may be a read error. CDR3 length: 17 residues. The germline gives CDR1 SNHLY, CDR2 FYNNEI. One entry per CDR3 protein, called by TCRdb with MiXCR from the reads. Among about 140,000 distinct CDR3 sequences listed, roughly 6% were seen once. V is TRBV2 and J is TRBJ1-6; 9 bases fit TRBD1. The TCR comes from a human donor in good health (CMV status not recorded). Some clones in this sample may be carry-over from other donors' samples. Specimen: PBMCs. In DNA, the CDR3 is TGTGCCAGCAGCGAAGAACGTGGGACAGGGAGGAATTCACCCCTCCACTTT. Translating it yields CASSEERGTGRNSPLHF.